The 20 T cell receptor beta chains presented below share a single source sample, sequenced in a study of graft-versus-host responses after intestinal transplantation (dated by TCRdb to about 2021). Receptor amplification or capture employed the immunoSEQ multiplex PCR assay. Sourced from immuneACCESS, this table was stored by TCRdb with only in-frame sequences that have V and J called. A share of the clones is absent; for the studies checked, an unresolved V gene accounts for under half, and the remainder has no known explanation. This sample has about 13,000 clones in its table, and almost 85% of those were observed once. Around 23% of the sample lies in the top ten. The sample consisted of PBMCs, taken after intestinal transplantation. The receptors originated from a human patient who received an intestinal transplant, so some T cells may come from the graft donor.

The DNA for the CDR3 is TGCGCCAGCAGCTTGGCTGGACTAGCGGGACCTGCCTCCTACGAGCAGTACTTC. Protein: CASSLAGLAGPASYEQYF. The V call is TRBV5-1, the J call TRBJ2-7; 12 bases fit TRBD2. The CDR3 length is 18 residues. V dropped 0 bases and J dropped 0; count of bases not matched to a gene: 7. Per the germline V gene, CDR1 is SGHRS and CDR2 is YFSETQ.

CDR3 coding DNA: TGTGCCATTTCGACCTACGAGCAGTACTTC. Translation: CAISTYEQYF. The chain has TRBV6-1 and TRBJ2-7; D gene uncertain. This CDR3 comprises 10 residues. The V gene lost 10 bases and the J gene lost 2 bases, with 6 bases spanning the gap. The germline V gene has CDR1 MNHNS and CDR2 SASEGT.

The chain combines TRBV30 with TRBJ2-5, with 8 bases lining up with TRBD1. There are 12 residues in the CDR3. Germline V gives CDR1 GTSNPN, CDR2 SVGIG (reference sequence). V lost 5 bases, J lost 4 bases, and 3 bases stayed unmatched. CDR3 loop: CAWGQGGETQYF. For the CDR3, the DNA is TGTGCCTGGGGACAGGGAGGAGAGACCCAGTACTTC. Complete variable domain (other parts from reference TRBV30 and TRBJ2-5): SQTIHQWPATLVQPVGSPLSLECTVEGTSNPNLYWYRQAAGRGLQLLFYSVGIGQISSEVPQNLSASRPQDRQFILSSKKLLLSDSGFYLCAWGQGGETQYFGPGTRLLVL.

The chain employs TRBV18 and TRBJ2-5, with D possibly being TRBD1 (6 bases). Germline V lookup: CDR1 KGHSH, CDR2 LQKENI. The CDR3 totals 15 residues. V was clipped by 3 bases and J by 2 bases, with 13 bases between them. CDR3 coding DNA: TGTGCCAGCTCACCTCAAGGGACAAGTCAAGAGACCCAGTACTTC. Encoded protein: CASSPQGTSQETQYF.

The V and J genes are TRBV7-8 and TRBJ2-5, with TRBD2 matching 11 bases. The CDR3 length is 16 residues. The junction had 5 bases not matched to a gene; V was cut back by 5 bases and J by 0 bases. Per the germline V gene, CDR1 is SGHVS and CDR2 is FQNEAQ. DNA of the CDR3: TGTGCCAGCAGCCCAGGGACTAGCGGAGACCAAGAGACCCAGTACTTC. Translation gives CASSPGTSGDQETQYF.

CDR3 protein: CASSEFDGGQGAQYF. DNA for the CDR3: TGTGCCAGCAGTGAATTTGATGGGGGGCAGGGGGCCCAGTACTTC. V and J are TRBV25-1 and TRBJ2-5, with D possibly being TRBD1 (7 bases). The CDR3 contains 15 residues. V dropped 1 base and J dropped 9 bases, with 18 bases sitting between them. The V gene's germline CDR1 is MGHDK and CDR2 SYGVNS.

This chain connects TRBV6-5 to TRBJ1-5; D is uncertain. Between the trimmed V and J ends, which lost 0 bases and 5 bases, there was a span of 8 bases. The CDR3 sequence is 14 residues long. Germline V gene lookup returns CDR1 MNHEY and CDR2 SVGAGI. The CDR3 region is CASSYSNTDQPQHF. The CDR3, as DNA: TGTGCCAGCAGTTACTCAAACACGGATCAGCCCCAGCATTTT.

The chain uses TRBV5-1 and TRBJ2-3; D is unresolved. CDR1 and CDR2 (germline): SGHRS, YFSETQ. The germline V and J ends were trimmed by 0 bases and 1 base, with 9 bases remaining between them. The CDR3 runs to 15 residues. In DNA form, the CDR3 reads TGCGCCAGCAGCTTGGGAAGGCTGGGCACAGATACGCAGTATTTT. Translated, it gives CASSLGRLGTDTQYF.

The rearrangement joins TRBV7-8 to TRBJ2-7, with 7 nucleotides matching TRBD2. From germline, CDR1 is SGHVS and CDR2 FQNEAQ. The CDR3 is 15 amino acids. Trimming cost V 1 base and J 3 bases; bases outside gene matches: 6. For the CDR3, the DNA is TGTGCCAGCAGCTTAGGCGGGAGAACCCTCTACGAGCAGTACTTC. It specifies CASSLGGRTLYEQYF.

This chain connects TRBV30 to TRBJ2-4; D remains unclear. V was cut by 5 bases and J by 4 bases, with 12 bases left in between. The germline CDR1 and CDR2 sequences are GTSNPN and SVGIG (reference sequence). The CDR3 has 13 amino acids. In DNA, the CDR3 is TGTGCCTGGCTCCCCAAACAGAAAAACATTCAGTACTTC. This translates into CAWLPKQKNIQYF.

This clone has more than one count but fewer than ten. CDR3 loop: CASTGPRANTGELFF. In nucleotides, the CDR3 is TGTGCCAGCACGGGCCCGCGGGCGAACACCGGGGAGCTGTTTTTT. This rearrangement joins TRBV25-1 to TRBJ2-2; perhaps TRBD2 as D (5 bases). The ends were cut back, 7 bases at V and 0 bases at J, with 12 bases in the middle. CDR1 and CDR2 from the germline V gene are MGHDK and SYGVNS. The CDR3 runs to 15 residues.

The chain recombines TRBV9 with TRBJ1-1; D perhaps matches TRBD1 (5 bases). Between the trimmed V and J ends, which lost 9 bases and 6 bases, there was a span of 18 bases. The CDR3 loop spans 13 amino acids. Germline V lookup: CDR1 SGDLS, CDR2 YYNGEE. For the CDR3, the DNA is TGTGCCAACGGGGCTGCCGGGTCCGCTGAAGCTTTCTTT. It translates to CANGAAGSAEAFF.

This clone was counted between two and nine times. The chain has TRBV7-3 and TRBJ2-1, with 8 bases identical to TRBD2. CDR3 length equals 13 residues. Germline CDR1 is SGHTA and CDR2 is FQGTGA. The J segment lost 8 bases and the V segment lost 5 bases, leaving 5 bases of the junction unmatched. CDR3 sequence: CASSPTSAHEQFF. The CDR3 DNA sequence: TGTGCCAGCAGCCCGACTAGCGCCCATGAGCAGTTCTTC.

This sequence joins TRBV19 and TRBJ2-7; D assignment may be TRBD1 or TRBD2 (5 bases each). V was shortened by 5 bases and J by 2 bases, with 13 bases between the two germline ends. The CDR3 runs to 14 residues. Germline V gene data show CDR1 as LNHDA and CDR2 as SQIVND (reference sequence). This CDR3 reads CASSPRDGAYEQYF. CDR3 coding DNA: TGTGCCAGTAGTCCAAGGGACGGAGCCTACGAGCAGTACTTC.

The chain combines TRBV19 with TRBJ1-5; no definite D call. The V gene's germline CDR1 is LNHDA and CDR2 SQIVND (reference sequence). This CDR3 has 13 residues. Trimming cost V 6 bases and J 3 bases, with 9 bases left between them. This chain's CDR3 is CASSQQVNQPQHF. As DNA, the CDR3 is TGTGCCAGTAGCCAGCAGGTCAATCAGCCCCAGCATTTT.

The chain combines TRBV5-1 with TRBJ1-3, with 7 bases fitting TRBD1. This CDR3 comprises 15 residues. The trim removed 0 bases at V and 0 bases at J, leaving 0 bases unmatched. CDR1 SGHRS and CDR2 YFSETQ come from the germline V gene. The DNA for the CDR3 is TGCGCCAGCAGCTTGGGGGACAGCTCTGGAAACACCATATATTTT. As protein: CASSLGDSSGNTIYF.

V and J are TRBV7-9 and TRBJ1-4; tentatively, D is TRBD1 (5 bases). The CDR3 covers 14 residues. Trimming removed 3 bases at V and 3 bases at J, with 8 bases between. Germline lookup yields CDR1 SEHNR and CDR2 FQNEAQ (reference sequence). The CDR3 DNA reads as TGTGCCAGCAGCTTCCCAGGGTCTAATGAAAAACTGTTTTTT. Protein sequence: CASSFPGSNEKLFF. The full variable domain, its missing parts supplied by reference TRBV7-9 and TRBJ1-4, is DTGVSQNPRHKITKRGQNVTFRCDPISEHNRLYWYRQTLGQGPEFLTYFQNEAQLEKSRLLSDRFSAERPKGSFSTLEIQRTEQGDSAMYLCASSFPGSNEKLFFGSGTQLSVL.

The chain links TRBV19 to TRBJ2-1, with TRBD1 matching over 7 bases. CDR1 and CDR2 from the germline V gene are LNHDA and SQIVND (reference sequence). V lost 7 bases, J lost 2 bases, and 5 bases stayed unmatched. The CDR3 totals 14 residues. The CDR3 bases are TGTGCCAGTAAAGACAGGGTCACCTACAATGAGCAGTTCTTC. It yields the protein CASKDRVTYNEQFF. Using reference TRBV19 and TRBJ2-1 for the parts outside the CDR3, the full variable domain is DGGITQSPKYLFRKEGQNVTLSCEQNLNHDAMYWYRQDPGQGLRLIYYSQIVNDFQKGDIAEGYSVSREKKESFPLTVTSAQKNPTAFYLCASKDRVTYNEQFFGPGTRLTVL.

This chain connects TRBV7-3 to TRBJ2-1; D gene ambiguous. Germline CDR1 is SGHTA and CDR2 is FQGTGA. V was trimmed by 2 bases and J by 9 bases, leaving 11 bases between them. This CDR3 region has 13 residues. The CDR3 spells CASSLGPGGEQFF. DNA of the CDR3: TGTGCCAGCAGCTTAGGGCCAGGCGGTGAGCAGTTCTTC.

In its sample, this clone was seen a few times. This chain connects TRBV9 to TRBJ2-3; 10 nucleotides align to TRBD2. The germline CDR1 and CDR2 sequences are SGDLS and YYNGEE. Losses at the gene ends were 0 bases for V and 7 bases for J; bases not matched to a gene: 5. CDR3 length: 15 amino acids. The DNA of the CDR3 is TGTGCCAGCAGCGTAGAGCGGGAGGGCCGGAATACGCAGTATTTT. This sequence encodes CASSVEREGRNTQYF.